The clone carrying this TCR beta chain was recorded at least ten times. The antigen remains undetermined. Amplification targeted the TCR beta CDR3 regions, with RNA transcripts as the source material. An opening RT-PCR round employed HTBI primers and preceded a second-round multiplex PCR. TCRdb fed the multiplex PCR reads into MiXCR, producing one record per CDR3 protein. Among around 1,200,000 distinct CDR3 sequences listed, about two fifths were seen once. This record belongs to a study of Graves' ophthalmopathy and Graves' hyperthyroidism. Losses at the gene ends were 6 bases for V and 8 bases for J; bases not matched to a gene: 16. The CDR3 is 15 amino acids. From germline, CDR1 is SGHRS and CDR2 YFSETQ. Study-wide results and limits: Most clonotypes expanded in thyroid above 0.001 frequency were present in blood too.

The hyperthyroidism patients had a new diagnosis of under 2 months' duration and were aged 18 to 65. Physicians reached a diagnosis by relying on clinical symptoms, serum thyroxine, TRAb, thyroid ultrasound and orbital computed tomography. V usage is TRBV5-1 and J usage is TRBJ1-2, with 7 bases that match TRBD1. Sequencing was done on a sample of peripheral blood or thyroid tissue (not recorded which). The receptor was isolated from an adult man with Graves' hyperthyroidism. CDR3 sequence (DNA): TGCGCCAGCAAGGGACAGCGCGCACGACCTATGGGCTACACCTTC. Protein: CASKGQRARPMGYTF.